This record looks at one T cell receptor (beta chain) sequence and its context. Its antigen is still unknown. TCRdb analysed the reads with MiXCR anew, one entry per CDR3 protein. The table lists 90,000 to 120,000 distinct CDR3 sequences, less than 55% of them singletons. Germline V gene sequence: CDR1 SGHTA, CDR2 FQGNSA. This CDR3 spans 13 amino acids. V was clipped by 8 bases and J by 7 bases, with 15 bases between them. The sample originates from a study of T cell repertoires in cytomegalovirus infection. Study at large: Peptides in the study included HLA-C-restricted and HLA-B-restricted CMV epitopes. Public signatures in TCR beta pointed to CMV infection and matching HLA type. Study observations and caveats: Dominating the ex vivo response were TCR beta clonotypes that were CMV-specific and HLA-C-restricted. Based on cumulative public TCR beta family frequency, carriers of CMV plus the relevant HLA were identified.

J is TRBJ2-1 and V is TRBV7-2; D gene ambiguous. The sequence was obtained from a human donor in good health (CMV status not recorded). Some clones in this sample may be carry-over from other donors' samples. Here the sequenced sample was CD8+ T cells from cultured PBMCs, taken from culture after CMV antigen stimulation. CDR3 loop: CASPDSGGNEQFF. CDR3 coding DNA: TGTGCCAGCCCCGACTCGGGTGGTAATGAGCAGTTCTTC.